This T cell receptor beta chain appears in the sequencing data of a study of identical twins (dated by TCRdb to 2015 to 2016). Concerning the study at large: The study deep-sequenced TCR alpha and beta repertoires from monozygotic twins, unrelated adults of various ages and cord blood to test whether fetal clonotypes persist. To rule out contamination, replicate twin experiments were performed at different times with different library preparation protocols. Results and caveats for the whole study, not just this receptor: Abundant cord blood beta clonotypes had fewer insertions, young adult naive repertoires showed a similar but weaker trend, and memory repertoires showed no such trend. Invariant T cells such as MAIT and iNKT could partly confound zero-insertion analyses, though diverse VJ usage argued against this for most clonotypes. Recombination models systematically underestimated out-of-frame TCR alpha sharing in monozygotic twins but agreed with sharing between unrelated individuals. A weaker excess of twin sharing was found in beta out-of-frame sequences because the signal-to-noise ratio was lowered by fewer shared sequences. Because the same donors could not be followed over many years, conclusions were based on cross-sectional statistical analysis. Compared with coincidental sharing between unrelated individuals, out-of-frame TCR alpha sequences shared between twins showed an excess of sequences with low generation probability.

Library preparation employed 5' RACE. The run used an Illumina HiSeq 2000. Template switching introduced a universal primer binding site; the final cDNA contained a unique molecular identifier, enabling accurate counting of TCR cDNA molecules. Specific primers in the conserved constant-segment region were used to synthesize first-strand cDNA for the TCR alpha and beta chains. To control for contamination, every cDNA library carried two barcodes: a SMART-Mk sample barcode plus Illumina barcodes. TruSeq adapter sequences, together with Illumina sample barcodes, were added in two successive PCR steps. Sequencing of the TCR alpha and beta cDNA libraries was done on the Illumina HiSeq platform using custom primers. Processing in the source paper ran as follows. MiGEC was used to process raw reads and extract unique molecular identifiers, and MiXCR was used to find CDR3 positions. For each individual, recombination models were inferred using an EM algorithm with the repgenHMM and IGoR tools. The tcR package in R was used for shared clonotype analysis, with sharing normalized by the product of cloneset sizes. Out-of-frame nonproductive sequences were analyzed to study raw recombination free of thymic and clonal selection effects. TCRdb reanalyzed the raw reads on its own, using fastp at Q25 for trimming and MiXCR for clone calling, and kept in-frame beta chains. Rows with one shared CDR3 protein collapse into an entry with the most common genes and DNA. The V and J calls come from TCRdb's annotation, not from the publication. The sample records 150,000 or so distinct CDR3 sequences, roughly 3.3% of which are singletons. 8.1% of the sample is in the top ten clones.

Every donor in the study was a healthy Caucasian. Miltenyi CD45RO+ enrichment and human naive T-cell isolation kits were used to isolate memory (CD45RO+) and naive T cells from PBMC. As encoded in the germline V gene, CDR1 is SNHLY while CDR2 is FYNNEI. The CDR3 runs 13 amino acids, cysteine and phenylalanine included. Only the CDR3 DNA is retained, 39 bases long and in frame from the first base. V was cut back by 1 base and J by 4 bases, leaving a gap of 5 bases between them. This clonotype has ten or more counts. Its target antigen remains unknown. Qualities for individual bases were not recorded, and no much larger clone is one base off.

The sequenced sample was memory T cells sorted from blood. The cell subset or site label here, explained by the study, means: CD45RO+ enriched T cells. The sequence was obtained from a man between 18 and 29 years old in good health. The chain is encoded by TRBV2 joined to TRBJ1-5; the D gene lacks a confident call. The sequenced DNA is TGTGCCAGCAGTGAAGACCGAAATCAGCCCCAGCATTTT. This codes for CASSEDRNQPQHF.